Below are 27 T cell receptor beta chains sequenced from a single sample in a study of HIV-infected patients and healthy controls. All unsorted peripheral T cells were captured because whole blood was used without fractionation. cDNA was made from roughly 470 ng RNA using alpha and beta constant primers. Separate chain-specific third strand synthesis with multiplexing indices produced the alpha and beta libraries. TCRdb re-derived calls from the 5' RACE reads in MiXCR, one entry per CDR3 protein. Here the sample spans 9,500 to 13,000 distinct CDR3 sequences, 5.2% being singletons. The sequencing here drew on blood, taken before antiretroviral therapy. The receptor set was obtained from an adult with HIV infection.

This clonotype was seen many times. The chain is built from TRBV5-5 and TRBJ2-5; TRBD2 aligns across 11 bases. The germline V gene has CDR1 SGHKS and CDR2 YYEKEE (reference sequence). The CDR3 has 15 residues. V gave up 4 bases and J gave up 5 bases; unmatched junction bases: 7. This CDR3 reads CASSAPGLAVETQYF. CDR3 nucleotides: TGTGCCAGCAGCGCTCCGGGACTAGCGGTGGAGACCCAGTACTTC.

This clonotype has at least ten counts. The CDR3 sequence is CASSLVGSYEQYF. As DNA, the CDR3 is TGTGCCAGCAGCTTGGTAGGGTCCTACGAGCAGTACTTC. The rearrangement links TRBV5-5 to TRBJ2-7; D is unclear. Deletions cut 0 bases from V and 1 base from J, with 5 bases between. Germline CDR1 SGHKS, CDR2 YYEKEE (reference sequence). CDR3 length: 13 amino acids.

This clonotype occurred many times. This CDR3 reads CASGGGYNEQFF. DNA for the CDR3: TGTGCCAGCGGGGGGGGTTACAATGAGCAGTTCTTC. The chain uses TRBV19 and TRBJ2-1; 8 bases map to TRBD2. The CDR3 extends over 12 amino acids. Germline V CDR1 and CDR2: LNHDA, SQIVND (reference sequence). V lost 9 bases and J lost 4; bases outside the gene matches: 2.

This clonotype came up a few times. The chain links TRBV6-2 or TRBV6-3 to TRBJ2-2, with 8 nucleotides matching TRBD2. V lost 5 bases and J lost 4; bases outside the gene matches: 6. The CDR3 is made up of 15 amino acids. The germline V gene has CDR1 MNHEY and CDR2 SVGEGT. CDR3 sequence: CASSPRGGLTGELFF. DNA of the CDR3: TGTGCCAGCAGTCCCCGGGGGGGCCTCACCGGGGAGCTGTTTTTT.

The chain couples TRBV11-2 to TRBJ2-7; a weak D match, TRBD2 (5 bases). The CDR3 loop spans 14 amino acids. Germline CDR1 SGHAT, CDR2 FQNNGV. V lost 5 bases, J lost 6 bases, and 17 bases lay in between. CDR3 sequence: CASSPEVETSEQYF. CDR3 nucleotides: TGTGCCAGCAGCCCTGAGGTAGAAACTAGCGAGCAGTACTTC.

This clonotype was seen at least ten times. The rearrangement joins TRBV20-1 to TRBJ2-7; D call uncertain. The ends were cut back, 4 bases at V and 2 bases at J, with 12 bases in the middle. CDR1 and CDR2 (germline): DFQATT, SNEGSKA (reference sequence). The CDR3 is 13 amino acids. The CDR3 DNA sequence: TGCAGTGCTACCGGGCCGACCCCCTACGAGCAGTACTTC. Its translation: CSATGPTPYEQYF.

This clonotype appeared many times. This chain's CDR3 is CASGRALNTEAFF. CDR3 coding DNA: TGTGCCAGCGGAAGGGCCTTGAACACTGAAGCTTTCTTT. The J gene is TRBJ1-1, the V gene TRBV27; D unclear. This CDR3 contains 13 residues. The germline V gene encodes CDR1 MNHEY and CDR2 SMNVEV (reference sequence). The V gene lost 8 bases and the J gene lost 0 bases, with 10 bases spanning the gap.

In its sample, this clonotype was seen many times. This rearrangement joins TRBV12-3 or TRBV12-4 to TRBJ2-2; D gene ambiguous. V lost 5 bases and J 6 bases, leaving 7 bases between the germline ends. The CDR3 consists of 12 residues. The CDR3 sequence is CASSPRPGELFF. In DNA, the CDR3 is TGTGCCAGCAGTCCCCGGCCCGGGGAGCTGTTTTTT.

This clonotype was counted at least ten times. The rearrangement joins TRBV4-1 to TRBJ1-2, with D possibly matching TRBD1 (5 bases). Trimming left V 4 bases short and J 8 bases short, with 17 bases between. The CDR3 has 14 amino acids. Germline loops: CDR1 MGHRA, CDR2 YSYEKL. The CDR3 DNA sequence: TGCGCCAGCAGCCCGCCGAGGGACCCTAGCGGCTACACCTTC. Protein product: CASSPPRDPSGYTF.

The chain combines TRBV6-5 with TRBJ2-5; the match to TRBD1 covers 9 bases. The CDR3 is 19 residues long. Germline V CDR1 and CDR2: MNHEY, SVGAGI. Germline trimming cut 2 bases from V and 3 bases from J; bases unmatched to any gene: 16. The CDR3 protein is CASSYGGQGFEGWEETQYF. CDR3 DNA: TGTGCCAGCAGTTACGGGGGACAGGGATTCGAGGGGTGGGAAGAGACCCAGTACTTC.

This clonotype has more than one count but fewer than ten. This chain uses TRBV11-2 with TRBJ1-4; TRBD1 is a possible D gene (6 bases). The V end lost 8 bases, the J end lost 8 bases, and 15 bases lay between the germline ends. Germline CDR1 is SGHAT and CDR2 is FQNNGV. The CDR3 is 13 residues long. CDR3: CASGSGDGEKLFF. The CDR3 DNA reads TGTGCCAGCGGGTCAGGGGATGGAGAAAAACTGTTTTTT.

By share of the sample, this clonotype is large. This chain links TRBV10-3 with TRBJ1-3; no firm D call. The CDR3 is 14 residues long. Deletions cut 6 bases from V and 0 bases from J, with 9 bases between. Germline V gene sequence: CDR1 ENHRY, CDR2 SYGVKD. The CDR3 is CAIRLQDSGNTIYF. The CDR3 coding sequence is TGTGCCATCAGGCTCCAGGACTCTGGAAACACCATATATTTT.

This clonotype was counted ten times or more. This rearrangement joins TRBV12-3 or TRBV12-4 to TRBJ2-5, with 8 nucleotides matching TRBD2. J lost 13 bases, V lost 6 bases, and 13 bases had no gene match. The CDR3 covers 13 residues. The CDR3 DNA sequence: TGTGCCAGCAGCTCGGACGGGGGGGCCGAACGGTACTTC. It translates to CASSSDGGAERYF.

This clonotype was seen many times. The gene calls are TRBV5-6 and TRBJ1-1; D not certain. Looked up from germline, CDR1 is SGHDT and CDR2 is YYEEEE. Trimming pared 4 bases from V and 8 bases from J, leaving 12 bases between. This CDR3 has 12 amino acids. The DNA for the CDR3 is TGTGCCAGCAGCCGGGGAGCCGCCGAAGCTTTCTTT. It encodes CASSRGAAEAFF.

This clonotype was recorded at least ten times. This chain joins TRBV7-8 and TRBJ2-1; 7 bases align to TRBD2. Looked up from germline, CDR1 is SGHVS and CDR2 is FQNEAQ. The CDR3 sequence is 16 residues long. Trimming at V came to 5 bases and at J to 5 bases, leaving 12 bases not matched to a gene. CDR3 sequence (DNA): TGTGCCAGCAGCGTTTATGGGGGAGGGCCCCACAATGAGCAGTTCTTC. Translating it yields CASSVYGGGPHNEQFF.

This chain links TRBV30 with TRBJ1-3; 8 bases fit TRBD1. CDR1 GTSNPN and CDR2 SVGIG come from the germline V gene (reference sequence). The CDR3 totals 14 residues. Germline trimming cut 1 base from V and 3 bases from J; bases unmatched to any gene: 2. The CDR3 loop is CAWSAGGVGNTIYF. The CDR3 bases are TGTGCCTGGAGTGCAGGGGGCGTTGGAAACACCATATATTTT.

This clonotype showed up many times. The gene calls are TRBV12-3 or TRBV12-4 and TRBJ2-5, with 12 nucleotides matching TRBD1. This CDR3 has 16 amino acids. The V segment lost 5 bases and the J segment 5 bases; nucleotides outside the gene matches: 9. This chain's CDR3 is CASSPGTGGPGETQYF. The CDR3 coding sequence is TGTGCCAGCAGTCCCGGGACAGGGGGCCCTGGCGAGACCCAGTACTTC.

This clonotype was seen repeatedly, ten times or more. The gene calls are TRBV7-9 and TRBJ1-2; TRBD1 might be the D (5 bases). Trimming took off 4 bases at V and 1 base at J, with 13 bases between the two ends. The CDR3 is made up of 15 amino acids. CDR1 SEHNR and CDR2 FQNEAQ come from the germline V gene (reference sequence). Here the CDR3 DNA reads TGTGCCAGCAGCTGGCAGGGAGAATTTAACTATGGCTACACCTTC. This encodes CASSWQGEFNYGYTF. The full variable domain, its missing parts supplied by reference TRBV7-9 and TRBJ1-2, is DTGVSQNPRHKITKRGQNVTFRCDPISEHNRLYWYRQTLGQGPEFLTYFQNEAQLEKSRLLSDRFSAERPKGSFSTLEIQRTEQGDSAMYLCASSWQGEFNYGYTFGSGTRLTVV.

The table lists this clonotype with many counts. This rearrangement joins TRBV5-1 to TRBJ2-3, with TRBD2 identical over 7 bases. This CDR3 region has 17 residues. Per the germline V gene, CDR1 is SGHRS and CDR2 is YFSETQ. The trim removed 4 bases at V and 1 base at J, leaving 12 bases unmatched. The CDR3 DNA reads TGCGCCAGCAGCGTGGTCCCAGCGGGGAGTGGCACAGATACGCAGTATTTT. As protein: CASSVVPAGSGTDTQYF.

This clonotype came up many times. The J gene is TRBJ2-7, the V gene TRBV3-1, with D unclear. Trimming cost V 1 base and J 0 bases, with 7 bases left between them. The CDR3 loop spans 14 amino acids. Germline CDR1 and CDR2: LGHDT and YNNKEL (reference sequence). The chain's CDR3 is CASSQGRFSYEQYF. As DNA, the CDR3 is TGTGCCAGCAGCCAAGGGCGATTCTCCTACGAGCAGTACTTC.

This clonotype was seen many times. The J gene is TRBJ2-3, the V gene TRBV20-1; D is perhaps TRBD2 (7 bases). The CDR3 is made up of 14 amino acids. Germline assignment: CDR1 DFQATT and CDR2 SNEGSKA (reference sequence). The germline V and J ends were trimmed by 1 base and 4 bases, with 12 bases remaining between them. CDR3: CSARGGGGPDTQYF. CDR3 DNA sequence: TGCAGTGCTAGAGGGGGAGGGGGGCCAGATACGCAGTATTTT.

This clonotype has a count of ten or more. This chain joins TRBV6-6 and TRBJ2-5; no reliable D call. Germline V lookup: CDR1 MNHNY, CDR2 SVGAGI (reference sequence). V gave up 4 bases and J gave up 5 bases, with 5 bases separating them. The CDR3 sequence is 11 residues long. The CDR3 sequence is CASSLLETQYF. CDR3 DNA: TGTGCCAGCAGTTTGCTCGAGACCCAGTACTTC.

The chain employs TRBV20-1 and TRBJ2-5; a possible D gene is TRBD1 (5 bases). Trimming took 0 bases from V and 4 from J, leaving 6 bases between them. The CDR3 spans 12 residues. Germline assignment: CDR1 DFQATT and CDR2 SNEGSKA (reference sequence). The CDR3 is CSARDRGETQYF. CDR3 nucleotides: TGCAGTGCTAGAGATAGGGGAGAGACCCAGTACTTC.

This clonotype occurred many times. V gene TRBV20-1 combines with J gene TRBJ1-6; D unresolved. This CDR3 region has 13 residues. Trimming removed 1 base from V and 6 bases from J, with 7 bases in between. The V gene's germline CDR1 is DFQATT and CDR2 SNEGSKA (reference sequence). CDR3 in DNA: TGCAGTGCTAGAGCCTTGGGTAATTCACCCCTCCACTTT. Protein product: CSARALGNSPLHF.

By frequency in the sample, this clonotype is medium-sized (0.01 to 0.1%). This chain links TRBV29-1 with TRBJ2-7; D remains unclear. Germline CDR1 is SQVTM and CDR2 is ANQGSEA. This CDR3 region has 11 residues. The germline V and J ends were trimmed by 3 bases and 3 bases, with 6 bases remaining between them. DNA of the CDR3: TGCAGCGTTGAGGGCGGCTACGAGCAGTACTTC. It specifies CSVEGGYEQYF.

This clonotype is medium-sized within its sample. The chain is built from TRBV25-1 and TRBJ2-1, with D perhaps matching TRBD1 (6 bases). This CDR3 contains 18 residues. The V gene's germline CDR1 is MGHDK and CDR2 SYGVNS. The ends were cut back, 1 base at V and 0 bases at J, with 16 bases in the middle. This CDR3 reads CASSELGGALDSYNEQFF. The DNA of the CDR3 is TGTGCCAGCAGTGAATTAGGGGGAGCGCTAGACTCCTACAATGAGCAGTTCTTC.

This clonotype came up many times. V usage is TRBV10-3 and J usage is TRBJ1-1, with D unclear. V was cut by 0 bases and J by 6 bases, with 8 bases left in between. This CDR3 comprises 13 residues. CDR1 is ENHRY and CDR2 is SYGVKD in the germline V gene. The CDR3 reads CAISESGEAEAFF. CDR3 coding DNA: TGTGCCATCAGTGAGTCTGGGGAGGCTGAAGCTTTCTTT.